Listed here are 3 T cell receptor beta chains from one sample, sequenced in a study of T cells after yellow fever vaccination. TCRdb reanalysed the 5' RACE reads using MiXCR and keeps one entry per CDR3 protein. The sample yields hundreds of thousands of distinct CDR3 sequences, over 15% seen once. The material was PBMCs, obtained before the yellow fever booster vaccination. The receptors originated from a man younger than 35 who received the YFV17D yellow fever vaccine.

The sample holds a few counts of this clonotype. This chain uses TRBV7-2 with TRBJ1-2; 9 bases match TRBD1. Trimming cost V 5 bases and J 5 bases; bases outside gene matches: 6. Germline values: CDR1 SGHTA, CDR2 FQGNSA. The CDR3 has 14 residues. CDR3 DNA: TGTGCCAGCAGCCAGACCGGGACAGGGTATGGCTACACCTTC. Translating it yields CASSQTGTGYGYTF.

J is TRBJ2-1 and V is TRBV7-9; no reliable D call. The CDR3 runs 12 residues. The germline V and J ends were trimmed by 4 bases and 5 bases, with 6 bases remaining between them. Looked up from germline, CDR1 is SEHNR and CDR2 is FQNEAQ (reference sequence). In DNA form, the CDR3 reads TGTGCCAGCAGCTCCAGCGACAATGAGCAGTTCTTC. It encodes CASSSSDNEQFF.

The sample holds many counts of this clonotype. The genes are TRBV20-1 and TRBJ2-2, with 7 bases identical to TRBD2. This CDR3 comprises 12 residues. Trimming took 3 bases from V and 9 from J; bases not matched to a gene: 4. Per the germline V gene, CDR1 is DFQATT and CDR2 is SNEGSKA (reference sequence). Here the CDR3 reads CSASPSGRELFF. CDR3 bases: TGCAGTGCTAGTCCTAGCGGCCGGGAGCTGTTTTTT.